The 21 T cell receptor beta chains presented below share a single source sample, sequenced in a study of Graves' ophthalmopathy and Graves' hyperthyroidism. TCR beta CDR3 regions were amplified from RNA transcripts. RT-PCR with HTBI primers came first, then second-round multiplex PCR. MiXCR, run by TCRdb on the multiplex PCR reads, gives a single entry per CDR3 protein. The table has over a million distinct CDR3 sequences, 36% seen once. What was sequenced was peripheral blood or thyroid tissue (not recorded which). These receptors were taken from an adult man with Graves' hyperthyroidism.

There are many counts of this clonotype. One junction end does not reproduce the germline sequence, and a read error may be involved. The chain carries TRBV11-2 and TRBJ2-7; 8 nucleotides align to TRBD1. The CDR3 has 14 amino acids. Germline loops: CDR1 SGHAT, CDR2 FQNNGV. The CDR3 loop is CASSPWTGSYEQYF. The CDR3 DNA is TGCGCCAGCAGCCCATGGACAGGGTCCTACGAGCAGTACTTC.

V is TRBV10-2 and J is TRBJ2-7; TRBD1 aligns across 11 bases. There are 14 residues in the CDR3. The J segment lost 5 bases and the V segment lost 8 bases, leaving 8 bases of the junction unmatched. Germline V CDR1 and CDR2: WSHSY, SAAADI. CDR3 DNA sequence: TGCGCCAGCCCCCGGACAGGGGGCAAGAACGAGCAGTACTTC. Residues: CASPRTGGKNEQYF.

This clonotype was counted at least ten times. The V call is TRBV29-1, the J call TRBJ2-5; possibly TRBD1 for D (5 bases). Per germline, CDR1 SQVTM and CDR2 ANQGSEA. The V end was cut by 7 bases, the J end by 3 bases, with 12 bases between. The CDR3 length is 12 residues. In nucleotides, the CDR3 is TGCAGCGCCGTCCTCAGGGAAGAGACCCAGTACTTC. The encoded protein is CSAVLREETQYF.

CDR3: CSAEGLRYQETQYF. The CDR3 nucleotides read TGCAGTGCTGAAGGGTTGAGGTACCAAGAGACCCAGTACTTC. This rearrangement joins TRBV20-1 to TRBJ2-5; D not resolved. Trimming pared 5 bases from V and 0 bases from J, leaving 13 bases between. The CDR3 contains 14 residues. Per the germline V gene, CDR1 is DFQATT and CDR2 is SNEGSKA (reference sequence).

This clonotype has just one count. The chain recombines TRBV2 with TRBJ2-5, with TRBD1 as a possible D gene (5 bases). This CDR3 contains 13 residues. In germline, CDR1 is SNHLY, CDR2 FYNNEI. Between the trimmed V and J ends, which lost 4 bases and 5 bases, there was a span of 11 bases. The CDR3 nucleotides read TGTGCCAGCAGTGTAGGGGTGTGGGAGACCCAGTACTTC. Its protein product is CASSVGVWETQYF.

CDR3 DNA sequence: TGTGCCAGCAGTGACGGATTGGGACTCAATTCACCCCTCCACTTT. Protein product: CASSDGLGLNSPLHF. The rearrangement joins TRBV25-1 to TRBJ1-6; weak D call: TRBD1 (5 bases). CDR3 size: 15 residues. Germline V gene lookup returns CDR1 MGHDK and CDR2 SYGVNS. Trimming took 3 bases from V and 7 from J, leaving 13 bases between them. The full variable domain, in which reference TRBV25-1 and TRBJ1-6 provide the parts outside the CDR3, is EADIYQTPRYLVIGTGKKITLECSQTMGHDKMYWYQQDPGMELHLIHYSYGVNSTEKGDLSSESTVSRIRTEHFPLTLESARPSHTSQYLCASSDGLGLNSPLHFGNGTRLTVT.

The chain couples TRBV19 to TRBJ2-7; D call uncertain. V gave up 1 base and J gave up 3 bases, with 10 bases separating them. The CDR3 totals 14 residues. Germline assignment: CDR1 LNHDA and CDR2 SQIVND (reference sequence). The CDR3 DNA is TGTGCCAGTAGTATAGCCGGTTCTGACTACGAGCAGTACTTC. It yields the protein CASSIAGSDYEQYF.

The chain employs TRBV9 and TRBJ2-5; 8 bases agree with TRBD1. J gave up 1 base and V 1 base, and 6 bases lay outside the gene matches. There are 16 residues in the CDR3. Germline-derived CDR1 and CDR2 are SGDLS and YYNGEE. In DNA, the CDR3 is TGTGCCAGCAGCGTAAGTGGGACAGGACTCCAAGAGACCCAGTACTTC. The encoded protein is CASSVSGTGLQETQYF.

This CDR3 reads CASSLERRTSEQYF. The CDR3 DNA sequence: TGTGCCAGCAGCTTAGAACGCCGGACCTCCGAGCAGTACTTC. V is TRBV11-2 and J is TRBJ2-7; D remains ambiguous. With 0 bases removed from V and 6 bases from J, the gap between germline ends came to 12 bases. Germline V gene data show CDR1 as SGHAT and CDR2 as FQNNGV. The CDR3 is 14 amino acids.

This clonotype was observed many times. This chain joins TRBV7-2 and TRBJ1-2; D gene ambiguous. Trimming stripped 5 bases from V and 0 bases from J, with 10 bases between. Germline CDR1 SGHTA, CDR2 FQGNSA. The CDR3 has 14 amino acids. The chain's CDR3 is CASSQGVPNYGYTF. The CDR3 DNA follows: TGTGCCAGCAGCCAAGGTGTCCCTAACTATGGCTACACCTTC.

The rearrangement uses TRBV10-3 and TRBJ1-3; 7 bases map to TRBD1. Germline CDR1 reads ENHRY; CDR2 reads SYGVKD. V trimming: 2 bases; J trimming: 0 bases; junction bases outside the gene matches: 7. The CDR3 extends over 17 amino acids. For the CDR3, the DNA is TGTGCCATCAGTGAGACAGGGGTTGCATCCTCTGGAAACACCATATATTTT. Encoded protein: CAISETGVASSGNTIYF.

This sequence joins TRBV5-1 and TRBJ1-5; maybe TRBD1 (5 bases). The V end lost 4 bases, the J end lost 7 bases, and 12 bases lay between the germline ends. Germline V CDR1 and CDR2: SGHRS, YFSETQ. The CDR3 has 13 amino acids. The CDR3 DNA is TGCGCCAGCAGCGCCGAAGGGGAGCAGCCCCAGCATTTT. This sequence encodes CASSAEGEQPQHF.

The chain has TRBV19 and TRBJ2-2; TRBD1 matches at 7 bases. The CDR3 consists of 15 residues. V dropped 3 bases and J dropped 4; count of bases not matched to a gene: 5. Germline CDR1 is LNHDA and CDR2 is SQIVND (reference sequence). The CDR3 region is CASSMLSGGTGELFF. As DNA, the CDR3 is TGTGCCAGTAGTATGCTATCAGGGGGCACCGGGGAGCTGTTTTTT.

This chain joins TRBV15 and TRBJ2-7; tentative D call: TRBD1 (5 bases). V was pared by 1 base and J by 5 bases, with 18 bases between. This CDR3 contains 16 residues. Germline V lookup: CDR1 LNHNV, CDR2 YYDKDF (reference sequence). CDR3 amino acids: CATSRGRTTFGNEQYF. The CDR3 DNA reads as TGTGCCACCAGCAGAGGTAGGACAACCTTTGGGAACGAGCAGTACTTC.

This clonotype was counted at least ten times. This chain uses TRBV19 with TRBJ2-7, with 8 bases matching TRBD2. Germline V gene sequence: CDR1 LNHDA, CDR2 SQIVND (reference sequence). V lost 3 bases to trimming and J lost 5 bases; unmatched junction nucleotides: 15. The CDR3 extends over 17 amino acids. The chain's CDR3 is CASSINLPLAAGDEQYF. CDR3 DNA sequence: TGTGCCAGTAGTATCAACCTCCCACTAGCGGCCGGTGACGAGCAGTACTTC. The full variable domain, with the rest looked up from reference TRBV19 and TRBJ2-7, is DGGITQSPKYLFRKEGQNVTLSCEQNLNHDAMYWYRQDPGQGLRLIYYSQIVNDFQKGDIAEGYSVSREKKESFPLTVTSAQKNPTAFYLCASSINLPLAAGDEQYFGPGTRLTVT.

This chain joins TRBV7-8 and TRBJ2-2; 7 positions agree with TRBD2. CDR3 length: 15 amino acids. Germline CDR1 and CDR2: SGHVS and FQNEAQ. Trimming removed 8 bases from V and 0 bases from J; junction bases left unmatched: 6. The CDR3 is CASSGGLTNTGELFF. The CDR3 DNA is TGTGCCAGCTCGGGGGGACTAACGAACACCGGGGAGCTGTTTTTT.

Only a few counts were recorded for this clonotype. The chain employs TRBV4-1 and TRBJ2-7; possibly TRBD1 for D (6 bases). The CDR3 covers 16 residues. V was clipped by 1 base and J by 2 bases, with 15 bases between them. Germline V gene lookup returns CDR1 MGHRA and CDR2 YSYEKL. This chain's CDR3 is CASSQAFGQLAYEQYF. Written as DNA, the CDR3 is TGCGCCAGCAGCCAAGCTTTCGGACAGTTAGCCTACGAGCAGTACTTC.

This clonotype was seen just once. The chain uses TRBV28 and TRBJ1-1; no clear D. The V end lost 8 bases, the J end lost 3 bases, and 13 bases lay between the germline ends. This CDR3 contains 13 residues. Germline assignment: CDR1 MDHEN and CDR2 SYDVKM. The DNA of the CDR3 is TGTGCCAGCGCAGTGGGGTCGGACACTGAAGCTTTCTTT. Its protein is CASAVGSDTEAFF.

Details on this clonotype: At one of its ends the junction is not consistent with the germline gene, which may arise from a read error. The genes are TRBV5-1 and TRBJ1-4; D may be TRBD1 (6 bases). CDR1 is SGHRS and CDR2 is YFSETQ in the germline V gene. The CDR3 covers 15 residues. CDR3 sequence reads: CASSPHRATNGKLFF. The CDR3 nucleotides are TGCGCCAGCAGCCCCCACAGGGCCACTAATGGAAAACTGTTTTTT.

Ten or more counts support this clonotype. The chain combines TRBV10-2 with TRBJ2-7, with TRBD2 matching 7 bases. Germline V CDR1 and CDR2: WSHSY, SAAADI. With 4 bases clipped from V and 7 bases from J, the junction kept 7 bases outside the gene matches. The CDR3 is 13 residues long. The CDR3 nucleotides read TGCGCCAGCAGTGTGACCCAGGGAGGGGAGCAGTACTTC. This gives the protein CASSVTQGGEQYF.

This clonotype occurred many times. The CDR3 region has the DNA TGCGCCAGCAGCTTCAGCGGGACTAGCGGGAGTGGCGACGAGCAGTACTTC. Translated, it gives CASSFSGTSGSGDEQYF. The chain is built from TRBV5-1 and TRBJ2-7; TRBD2 matches at 14 bases. Germline V gene sequence: CDR1 SGHRS, CDR2 YFSETQ. The CDR3 loop spans 17 amino acids. The trim removed 2 bases at V and 5 bases at J, leaving 9 bases unmatched.